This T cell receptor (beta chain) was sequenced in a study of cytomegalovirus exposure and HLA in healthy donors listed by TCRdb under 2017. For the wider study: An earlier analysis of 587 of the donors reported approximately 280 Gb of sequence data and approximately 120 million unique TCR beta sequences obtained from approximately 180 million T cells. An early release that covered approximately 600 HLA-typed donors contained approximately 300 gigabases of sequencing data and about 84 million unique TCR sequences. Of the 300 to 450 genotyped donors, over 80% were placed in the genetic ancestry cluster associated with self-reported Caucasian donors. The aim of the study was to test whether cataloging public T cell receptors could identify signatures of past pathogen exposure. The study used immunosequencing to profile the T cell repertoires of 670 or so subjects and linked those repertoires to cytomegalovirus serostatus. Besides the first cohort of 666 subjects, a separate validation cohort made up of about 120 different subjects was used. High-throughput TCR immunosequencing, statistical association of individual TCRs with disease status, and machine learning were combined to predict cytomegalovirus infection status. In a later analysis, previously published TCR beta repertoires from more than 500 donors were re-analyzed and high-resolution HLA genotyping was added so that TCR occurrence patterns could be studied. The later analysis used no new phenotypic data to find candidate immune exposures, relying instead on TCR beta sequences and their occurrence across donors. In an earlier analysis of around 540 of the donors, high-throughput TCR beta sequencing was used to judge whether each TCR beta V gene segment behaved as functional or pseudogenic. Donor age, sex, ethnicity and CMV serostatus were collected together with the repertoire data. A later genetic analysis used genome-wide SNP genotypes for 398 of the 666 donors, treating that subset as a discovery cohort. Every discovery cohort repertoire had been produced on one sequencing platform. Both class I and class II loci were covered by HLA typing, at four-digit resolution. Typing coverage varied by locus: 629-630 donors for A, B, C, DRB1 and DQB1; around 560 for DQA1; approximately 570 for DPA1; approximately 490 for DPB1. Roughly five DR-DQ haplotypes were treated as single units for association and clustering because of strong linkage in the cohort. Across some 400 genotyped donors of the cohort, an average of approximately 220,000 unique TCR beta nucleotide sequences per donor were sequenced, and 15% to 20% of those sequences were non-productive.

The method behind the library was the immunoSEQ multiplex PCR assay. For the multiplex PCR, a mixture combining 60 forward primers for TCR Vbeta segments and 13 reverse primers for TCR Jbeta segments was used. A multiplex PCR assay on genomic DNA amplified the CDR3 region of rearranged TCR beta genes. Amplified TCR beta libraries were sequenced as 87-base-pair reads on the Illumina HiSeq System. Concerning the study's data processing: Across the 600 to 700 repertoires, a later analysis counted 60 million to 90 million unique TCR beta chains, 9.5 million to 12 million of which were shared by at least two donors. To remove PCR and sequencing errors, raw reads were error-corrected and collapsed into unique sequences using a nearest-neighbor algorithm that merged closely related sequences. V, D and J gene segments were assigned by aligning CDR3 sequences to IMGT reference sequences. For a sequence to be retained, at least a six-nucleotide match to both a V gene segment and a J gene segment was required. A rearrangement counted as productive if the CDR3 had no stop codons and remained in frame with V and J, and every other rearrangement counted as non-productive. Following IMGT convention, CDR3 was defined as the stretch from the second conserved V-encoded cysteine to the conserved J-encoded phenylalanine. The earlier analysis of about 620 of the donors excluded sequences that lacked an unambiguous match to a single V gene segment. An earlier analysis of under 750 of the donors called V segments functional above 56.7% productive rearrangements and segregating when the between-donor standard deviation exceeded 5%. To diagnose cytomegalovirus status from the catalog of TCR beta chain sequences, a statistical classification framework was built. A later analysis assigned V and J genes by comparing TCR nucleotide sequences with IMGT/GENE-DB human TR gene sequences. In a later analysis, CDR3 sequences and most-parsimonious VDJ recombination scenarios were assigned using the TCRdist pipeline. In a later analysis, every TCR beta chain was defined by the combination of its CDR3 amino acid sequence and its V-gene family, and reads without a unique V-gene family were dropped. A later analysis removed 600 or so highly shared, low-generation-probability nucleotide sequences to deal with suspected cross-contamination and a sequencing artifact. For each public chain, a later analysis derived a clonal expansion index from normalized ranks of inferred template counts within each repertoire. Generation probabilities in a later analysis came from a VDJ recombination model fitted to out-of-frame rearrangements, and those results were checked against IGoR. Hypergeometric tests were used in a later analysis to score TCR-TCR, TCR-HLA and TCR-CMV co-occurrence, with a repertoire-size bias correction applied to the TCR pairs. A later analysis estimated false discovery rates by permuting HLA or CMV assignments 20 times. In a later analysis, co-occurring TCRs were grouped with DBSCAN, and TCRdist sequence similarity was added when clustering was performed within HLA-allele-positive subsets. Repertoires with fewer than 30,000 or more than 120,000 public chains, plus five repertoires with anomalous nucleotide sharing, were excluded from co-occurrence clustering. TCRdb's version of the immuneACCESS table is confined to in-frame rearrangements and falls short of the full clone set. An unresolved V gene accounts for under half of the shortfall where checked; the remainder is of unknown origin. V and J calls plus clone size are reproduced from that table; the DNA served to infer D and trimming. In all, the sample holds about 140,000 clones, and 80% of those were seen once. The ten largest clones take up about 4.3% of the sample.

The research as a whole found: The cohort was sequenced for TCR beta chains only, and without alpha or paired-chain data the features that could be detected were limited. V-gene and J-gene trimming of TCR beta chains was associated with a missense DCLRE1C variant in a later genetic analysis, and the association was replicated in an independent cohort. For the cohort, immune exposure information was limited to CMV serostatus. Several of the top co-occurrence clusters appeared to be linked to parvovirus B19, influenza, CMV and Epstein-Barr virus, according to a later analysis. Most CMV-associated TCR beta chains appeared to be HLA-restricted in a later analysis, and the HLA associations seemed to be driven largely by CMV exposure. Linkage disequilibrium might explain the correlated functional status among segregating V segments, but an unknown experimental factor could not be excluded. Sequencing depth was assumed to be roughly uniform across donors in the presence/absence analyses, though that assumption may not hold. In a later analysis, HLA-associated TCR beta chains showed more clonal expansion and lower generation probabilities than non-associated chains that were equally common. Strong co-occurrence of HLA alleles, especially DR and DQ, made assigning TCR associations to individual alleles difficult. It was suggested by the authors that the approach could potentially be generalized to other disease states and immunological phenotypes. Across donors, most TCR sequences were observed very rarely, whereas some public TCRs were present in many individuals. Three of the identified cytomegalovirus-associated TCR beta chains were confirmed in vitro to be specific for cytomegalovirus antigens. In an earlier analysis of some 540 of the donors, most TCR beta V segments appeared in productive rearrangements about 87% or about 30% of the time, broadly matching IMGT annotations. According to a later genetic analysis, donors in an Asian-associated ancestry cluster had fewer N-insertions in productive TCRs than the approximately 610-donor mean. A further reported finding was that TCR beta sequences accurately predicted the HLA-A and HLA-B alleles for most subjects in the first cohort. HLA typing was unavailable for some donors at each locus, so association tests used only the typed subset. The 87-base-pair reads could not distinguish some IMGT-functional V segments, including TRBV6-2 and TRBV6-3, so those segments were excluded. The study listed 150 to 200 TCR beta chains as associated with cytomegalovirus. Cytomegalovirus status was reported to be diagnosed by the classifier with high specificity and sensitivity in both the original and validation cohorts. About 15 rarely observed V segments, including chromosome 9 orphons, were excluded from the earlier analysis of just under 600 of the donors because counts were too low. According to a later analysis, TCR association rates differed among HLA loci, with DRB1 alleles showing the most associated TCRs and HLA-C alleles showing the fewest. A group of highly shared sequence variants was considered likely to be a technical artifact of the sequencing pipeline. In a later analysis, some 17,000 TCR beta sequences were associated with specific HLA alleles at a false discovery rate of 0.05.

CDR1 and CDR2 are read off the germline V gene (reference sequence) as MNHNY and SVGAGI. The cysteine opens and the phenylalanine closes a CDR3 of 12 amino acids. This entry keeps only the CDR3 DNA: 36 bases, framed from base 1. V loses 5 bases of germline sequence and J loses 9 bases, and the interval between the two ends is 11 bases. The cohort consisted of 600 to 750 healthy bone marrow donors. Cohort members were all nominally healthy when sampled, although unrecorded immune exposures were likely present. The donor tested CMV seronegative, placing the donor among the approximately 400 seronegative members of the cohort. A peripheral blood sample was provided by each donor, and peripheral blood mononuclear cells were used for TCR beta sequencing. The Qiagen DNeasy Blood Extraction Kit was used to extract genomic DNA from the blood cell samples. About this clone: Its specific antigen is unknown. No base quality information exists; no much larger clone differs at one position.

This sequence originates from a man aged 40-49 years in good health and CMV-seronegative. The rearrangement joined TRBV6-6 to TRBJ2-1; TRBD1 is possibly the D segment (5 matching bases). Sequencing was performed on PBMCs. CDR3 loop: CASSKDTGEQFF. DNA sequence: TGTGCCAGCAGTAAAGACACAGGTGAGCAGTTCTTC.